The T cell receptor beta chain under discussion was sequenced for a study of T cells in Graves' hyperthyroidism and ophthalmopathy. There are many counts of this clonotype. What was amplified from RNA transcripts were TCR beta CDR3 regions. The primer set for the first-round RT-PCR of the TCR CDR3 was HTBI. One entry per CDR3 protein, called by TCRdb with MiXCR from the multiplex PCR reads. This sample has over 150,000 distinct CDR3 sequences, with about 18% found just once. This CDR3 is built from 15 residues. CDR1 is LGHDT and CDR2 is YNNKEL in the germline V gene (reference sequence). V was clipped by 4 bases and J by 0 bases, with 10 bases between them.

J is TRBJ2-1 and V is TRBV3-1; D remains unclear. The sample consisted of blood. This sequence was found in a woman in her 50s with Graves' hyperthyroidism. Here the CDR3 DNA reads TGTGCCAGCAGCCTGACCGCTAGCTCCTACAATGAGCAGTTCTTC. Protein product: CASSLTASSYNEQFF.